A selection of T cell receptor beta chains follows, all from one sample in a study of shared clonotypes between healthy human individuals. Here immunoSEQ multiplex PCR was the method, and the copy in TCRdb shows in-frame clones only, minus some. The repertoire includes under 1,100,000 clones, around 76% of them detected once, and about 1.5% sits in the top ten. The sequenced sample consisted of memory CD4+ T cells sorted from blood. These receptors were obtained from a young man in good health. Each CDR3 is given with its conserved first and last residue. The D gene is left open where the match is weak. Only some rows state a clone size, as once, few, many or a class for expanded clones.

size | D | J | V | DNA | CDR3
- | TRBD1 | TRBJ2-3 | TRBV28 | TGTGCCAGCAGCCCCGGACAGGTTCGCACAGATACGCAGTATTTT | CASSPGQVRTDTQYF
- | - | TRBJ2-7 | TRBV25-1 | TGTGCCAGCAGTGCGGTAAAAGGGAACCTCTACGAGCAGTACTTC | CASSAVKGNLYEQYF
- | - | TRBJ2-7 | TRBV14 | TGTGCCAGCAGCCAAGATGGGGGCGGCTACGAGCAGTACTTC | CASSQDGGGYEQYF
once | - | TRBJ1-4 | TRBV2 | TGTGCCAGCAGCGCCGGGAGGGGTGACGAAAAACTGTTTTTT | CASSAGRGDEKLFF
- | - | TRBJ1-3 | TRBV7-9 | TGTGCCAGCAGTCTAAGGGACGCTGGAAACACCATATATTTT | CASSLRDAGNTIYF
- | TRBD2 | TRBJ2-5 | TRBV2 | TGTGCCAGCACAGGAGCGGGAGGTATTCGGGAGACCCAGTACTTC | CASTGAGGIRETQYF
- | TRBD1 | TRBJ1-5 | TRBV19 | TGTGCCAGTAGTCCTCAGGGGACAGGGAACCAGCCCCAGCATTTT | CASSPQGTGNQPQHF
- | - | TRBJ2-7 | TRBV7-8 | TGTGCCAGCAGCCAATCTCCCGGCGAGCAGTACTTC | CASSQSPGEQYF
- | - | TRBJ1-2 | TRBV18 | TGTGCCAGCTCACCATCTCCTCGGGGAGAGGGGAGACATGGCTACACCTTC | CASSPSPRGEGRHGYTF
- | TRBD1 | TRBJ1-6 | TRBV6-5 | TGTGCCAGCAGTTACACCGGGACAGGGTTCAATTCACCCCTCCACTTT | CASSYTGTGFNSPLHF
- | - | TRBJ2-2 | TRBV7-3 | TGTGCCAGCAGACCGGGACGGGACACCGGGGAGCTGTTTTTT | CASRPGRDTGELFF
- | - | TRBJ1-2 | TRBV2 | TGTGCCAGCAGTCCGAGTCCTAACTATGGCTACACCTTC | CASSPSPNYGYTF
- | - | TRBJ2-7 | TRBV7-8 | TGTGCCAGCAGCTTGGGGCGGAATACCTACGAGCAGTACTTC | CASSLGRNTYEQYF
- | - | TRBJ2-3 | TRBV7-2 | TGTGCCAGCAGCTTGGAGAATTTGGGAGATACGCAGTATTTT | CASSLENLGDTQYF
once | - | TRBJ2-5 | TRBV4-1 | TGCGCCAGCAGCCAAGATCCGGGGTCAGGCTGGGAGACCCAGTACTTC | CASSQDPGSGWETQYF